Each of the 13 T cell receptor beta chains below was sequenced from the same sample in a study of cytomegalovirus exposure and HLA in healthy donors. Amplification used 60 Vbeta primers and 13 Jbeta primers. TCRdb's copy holds only in-frame clones and misses some; the assay was immunoSEQ multiplex PCR. The sample records fewer than 150,000 clones, roughly four fifths being singletons. The sample was PBMCs. These TCRs come from a human donor in good health.

This clone appeared once. This sequence joins TRBV27 and TRBJ1-2; no clear D gene. Trimming removed 0 bases at V and 8 bases at J, with 16 bases between. The CDR3 spans 15 residues. CDR1 is MNHEY, CDR2 SMNVEV, per germline (reference sequence). The CDR3 loop reads CASSLSRGGREGYTF. The DNA for the CDR3 is TGTGCCAGCAGTTTATCCCGGGGAGGGAGGGAAGGCTACACCTTC.

The rearrangement uses TRBV4-1 and TRBJ2-7; 12 bases are a match to TRBD2. J lost 7 bases, V lost 3 bases, and 16 bases had no gene match. The CDR3 is made up of 18 amino acids. Per germline, CDR1 MGHRA and CDR2 YSYEKL. The CDR3 sequence is CASSQKQSLAGGFYEQYF. In DNA form, the CDR3 reads TGCGCCAGCAGCCAGAAGCAATCACTAGCGGGAGGCTTTTATGAGCAGTACTTC.

The chain carries TRBV6-5 and TRBJ2-5; 7 bases map to TRBD2. Germline CDR1 is MNHEY and CDR2 is SVGAGI. V lost 0 bases and J lost 7; bases outside the gene matches: 5. CDR3 length: 14 residues. This CDR3 is CASSYSAGYATQYF. CDR3 DNA sequence: TGTGCCAGCAGTTACTCAGCGGGATACGCGACCCAGTACTTC.

The chain recombines TRBV9 with TRBJ2-1; 10 bases are shared with TRBD2. The germline gives CDR1 SGDLS, CDR2 YYNGEE. CDR3 length: 18 amino acids. Unmatched junction bases numbered 16, after V lost 3 bases and J lost 7 bases. CDR3 protein: CASSEGGWGSGRSNEQFF. CDR3 sequence (DNA): TGTGCCAGCAGCGAGGGAGGATGGGGTAGCGGGAGGTCAAATGAGCAGTTCTTC.

The rearrangement joins TRBV5-4 to TRBJ2-3; TRBD1 might be the D (5 bases). This CDR3 spans 15 amino acids. V was clipped by 0 bases and J by 2 bases, with 10 bases between them. Germline values: CDR1 SGHNT, CDR2 YYREEE (reference sequence). The CDR3 loop reads CASSLDRSFTDTQYF. CDR3 bases: TGTGCCAGCAGCTTGGACAGGTCATTCACAGATACGCAGTATTTT.

J is TRBJ2-5 and V is TRBV28; 11 nucleotides align to TRBD2. The CDR3 runs to 16 residues. In germline, CDR1 is MDHEN, CDR2 SYDVKM. V shed 6 bases, J shed 5 bases, and the junction held 11 bases outside the gene matches. Here the CDR3 reads CASRSTSGGRGETQYF. The CDR3 coding sequence is TGTGCCAGCAGGTCAACTAGCGGGGGCCGAGGGGAGACCCAGTACTTC. Full variable domain (missing parts from reference TRBV28 and TRBJ2-5): DVKVTQSSRYLVKRTGEKVFLECVQDMDHENMFWYRQDPGLGLRLIYFSYDVKMKEKGDIPEGYSVSREKKERFSLILESASTNQTSMYLCASRSTSGGRGETQYFGPGTRLLVL.

This chain connects TRBV19 to TRBJ1-2; 8 positions match TRBD1. Germline CDR1 LNHDA, CDR2 SQIVND (reference sequence). This CDR3 comprises 16 residues. V shed 0 bases, J shed 10 bases, and the junction held 13 bases outside the gene matches. The CDR3 reads CASSIDRQGPAGVYTF. The CDR3 DNA sequence: TGTGCCAGTAGTATAGACCGACAGGGGCCGGCGGGAGTCTACACCTTC.

This clone was detected a few times. V is TRBV6-6 and J is TRBJ2-7; 9 nucleotides agree with TRBD2. The CDR3 is made up of 15 amino acids. V trimming: 5 bases; J trimming: 5 bases; junction bases outside the gene matches: 10. CDR1 is MNHNY, CDR2 SVGAGI, per germline (reference sequence). CDR3 region: CASSRPTSGRHEQYF. In DNA form, the CDR3 reads TGTGCCAGCAGTCGACCCACTAGCGGGCGCCACGAGCAGTACTTC.

This clone showed up just once. The CDR3 coding sequence is TGTGCCATCAGTGAAGGGGGCTCTAACTATGGCTACACCTTC. Translation: CAISEGGSNYGYTF. This sequence joins TRBV10-3 and TRBJ1-2; TRBD1 aligns across 7 bases. Germline CDR1 reads ENHRY; CDR2 reads SYGVKD. The V and J ends lost 3 bases and 0 bases, in that order; junction bases with no gene match: 1. This CDR3 region has 14 residues.

Here the CDR3 DNA reads TGTGCCAGCAGCCAGGGGACTAGCGGCCAAGAGACCCAGTACTTC. Amino acid sequence: CASSQGTSGQETQYF. The chain joins TRBV4-2 to TRBJ2-5, with 11 bases identical to TRBD2. This CDR3 has 15 residues. Germline-derived CDR1 and CDR2 are LGHNA and YNFKEQ. The J segment lost 1 base and the V segment lost 3 bases, leaving 1 base of the junction unmatched.

The J gene is TRBJ2-7, the V gene TRBV11-2; D is undetermined. Germline CDR1 is SGHAT and CDR2 is FQNNGV. The CDR3 covers 15 residues. Trimming removed 0 bases from V and 3 bases from J, with 12 bases in between. The CDR3, as DNA: TGTGCCAGCAGCTTAGATGAGAGCGCTCGCTACGAGCAGTACTTC. Translation: CASSLDESARYEQYF. The full variable domain, completed using reference TRBV11-2 and TRBJ2-7, is EAGVAQSPRYKIIEKRQSVAFWCNPISGHATLYWYQQILGQGPKLLIQFQNNGVVDDSQLPKDRFSAERLKGVDSTLKIQPAKLEDSAVYLCASSLDESARYEQYFGPGTRLTVT.

The chain employs TRBV7-3 and TRBJ2-3; D is perhaps TRBD2 (6 bases). Germline V CDR1 and CDR2: SGHTA, FQGTGA. V dropped 4 bases and J dropped 2 bases, with 10 bases sitting between them. The CDR3 is made up of 14 amino acids. The DNA of the CDR3 is TGTGCCAGCAGCTGGGCGGGGTACACAGATACGCAGTATTTT. It encodes CASSWAGYTDTQYF.

The rearrangement links TRBV23-1 to TRBJ1-5, with D perhaps matching TRBD1 (5 bases). TRBV23-1 is given ORF status, its function remaining uncertain. The V and J ends lost 0 bases and 9 bases respectively, with 12 bases between them. The CDR3 has 14 amino acids. The CDR3 sequence is CASSQSGVPRPQHF. The CDR3 region has the DNA TGCGCCAGCAGTCAATCAGGGGTCCCAAGGCCCCAGCATTTT.